This TCR beta chain was profiled in a study of beta chain features in type 1 diabetes (dated by TCRdb to the late 2010s). Background for the entire study: Patients and healthy donors did not differ in mean age, gender distribution, total cell number or subset yield. A total of 107,917,701 sorted cells were examined across all samples, and RNA yield correlated strongly with the number of cells per subset. In the study, recently diagnosed type 1 diabetes patients and matched healthy donors were compared on the TCRB repertoires of their sorted circulating CD4+ T cell subsets. Regulatory and stem cell-like memory subsets were obtained from only 8 patients and roughly 8 healthy donors, while naive and central memory subsets were obtained from all 30 or so donors. Overall study results and their limits: Naive, central memory and regulatory TCRB repertoires appeared more similar among patients than among healthy donors. A moderate but significant shortening of TCRB CDR3 length was observed in type 1 diabetes patients in all four CD4+ subsets. Because cDNA was sequenced instead of genomic DNA, highly expressing activated cells could be over-represented, though the groups showed no difference in activation or CD3 levels. Fewer insertions and more nucleotide deletions at VDJ recombination sites were observed in patients with type 1 diabetes, implying thymic rearrangement abnormalities. Because the HLA sub-analyses included only small numbers of individuals, any influence of HLA type on TCRB rearrangement was left unresolved. Shorter templates might be favored by PCR, yet because patient and control samples were amplified and corrected together, any such skew would affect both groups equally.

All of the isolated RNA was reverse transcribed with the High Capacity cDNA Reverse Transcription Kit, so expressed TCRB transcripts were sequenced. Deep immunoSEQ sequencing was performed on naive, central memory and regulatory T cell samples, with an average of approximately 3.9 million total reads per sample. After sorted cells were lysed in RLT buffer, RNA was extracted with DNase-treated RNeasy Micro or Mini kits, with the choice depending on cell number. To prevent cross-contamination, each cell subset was processed individually, whereas patient and healthy donor samples were processed jointly. The immunoSEQ multiplex PCR was used to amplify TCRB sequences from cDNA, generating 87-bp fragments that spanned the CDR3 region. The amplicons were sequenced using the Illumina HiSeq platform. Processing in the source paper ran as follows. PCR bias was computationally corrected using synthetic template baselines, reads within Hamming distance 2 were collapsed, and singletons that could not be merged were discarded. Reads were aligned against IMGT to assign V, D and J genes, CDR3 length and insertions or deletions at six rearrangement sites. Clonotype counts were normalized to sorted cell number within each subset before computing true diversity and Gini coefficients with the tcR R package. The overlap coefficient, calculated on TCRB nucleotide sequences, was used to measure repertoire sharing. As a proxy for the pre-selection repertoire, out-of-frame TCRB sequences from naive cells were analyzed. TCRdb obtained this table from immuneACCESS and retained in-frame rearrangements with V and J assigned. These tables miss some clones; where compared with another copy, unresolved V genes account for less than half of the shortfall, and the remainder is unexplained. V, J and clone size are taken as reported in that table, and D and trimming were inferred from the DNA itself. The sample contains 250,000 to 300,000 clones, roughly 25% of them found a single time. Of the sample, around 0.012% falls within the top ten clones.

This clone turned up a few times. Its specific antigen is unknown. No base qualities exist here, and no much larger clone lies one base off it. From each donor, a single peripheral blood sample of 100 to 150 mL on average was drawn into heparinised tubes. A BD FACSAria II and a panel including CD45RO, CCR7, CD25, CD127, CD95 and CD27 were used to sort naive, central memory, regulatory and stem cell-like memory CD4+ T cells. Every sorted population had a purity above 95%. Right away, PBMCs were isolated by Lymphoprep density gradient centrifugation and were stained directly, with no culture step. To minimize batch effects, samples were stained and sorted in pairs, one healthy donor with one patient per experiment. The CDR3 numbers 16 residues from cysteine through phenylalanine. Of all the DNA, just the CDR3 is kept, 48 bases in frame from base 1. Via the germline V gene (reference sequence), CDR1 is LNHDA and CDR2 SQIVND. Compared with germline, V lacks 5 bases and J lacks 3 bases; bases without a gene match: 6.

The chain is assembled from TRBV19 and TRBJ2-3; 12 junctional bases match TRBD2. The material sequenced was naive CD4+ T cells from blood. According to the study, the label for this sample's cell subset or site signals: true naive CD4+ T cells. This TCR was recovered from a woman in her twenties or thirties with type 1 diabetes. CDR3 sequence: CASSYGLAGMTDTQYF. The nucleotide sequence reads TGTGCCAGTAGTTACGGACTAGCGGGAATGACAGATACGCAGTATTTT.